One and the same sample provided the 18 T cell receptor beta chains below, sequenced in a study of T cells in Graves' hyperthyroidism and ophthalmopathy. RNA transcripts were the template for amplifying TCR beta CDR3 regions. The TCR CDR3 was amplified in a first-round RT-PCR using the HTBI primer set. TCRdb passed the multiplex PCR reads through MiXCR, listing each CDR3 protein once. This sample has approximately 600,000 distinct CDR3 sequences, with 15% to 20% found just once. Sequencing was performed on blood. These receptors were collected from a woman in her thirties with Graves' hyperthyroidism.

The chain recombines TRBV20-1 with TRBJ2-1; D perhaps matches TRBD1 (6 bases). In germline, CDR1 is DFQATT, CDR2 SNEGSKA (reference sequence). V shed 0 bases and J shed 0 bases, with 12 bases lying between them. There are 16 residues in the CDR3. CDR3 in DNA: TGCAGTGCTAGAGATATAAGGGGGAGCTCCTACAATGAGCAGTTCTTC. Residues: CSARDIRGSSYNEQFF.

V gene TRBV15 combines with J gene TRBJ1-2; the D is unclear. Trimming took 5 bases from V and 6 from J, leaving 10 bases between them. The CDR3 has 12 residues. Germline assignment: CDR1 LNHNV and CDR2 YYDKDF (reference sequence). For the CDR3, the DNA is TGTGCCACCAGCGAAGGAGTGGATGGCTACACCTTC. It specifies CATSEGVDGYTF.

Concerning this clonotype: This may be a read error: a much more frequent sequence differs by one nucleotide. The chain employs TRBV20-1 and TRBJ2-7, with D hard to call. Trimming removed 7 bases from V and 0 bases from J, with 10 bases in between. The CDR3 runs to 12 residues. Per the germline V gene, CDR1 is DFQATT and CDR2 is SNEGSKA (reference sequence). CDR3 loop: CSVVVYSYEQYF. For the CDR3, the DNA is TGCAGTGTGGTAGTCTACTCCTACGAGCAGTACTTC.

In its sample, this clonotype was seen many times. CDR3 region: CATSREAGAYNEQFF. In DNA form, the CDR3 reads TGTGCCACCAGCAGAGAGGCGGGAGCCTACAATGAGCAGTTCTTC. The chain recombines TRBV15 with TRBJ2-1; 7 nucleotides match TRBD2. Germline V gives CDR1 LNHNV, CDR2 YYDKDF (reference sequence). The CDR3 totals 15 residues. J lost 2 bases, V lost 0 bases, and 1 base had no gene match.

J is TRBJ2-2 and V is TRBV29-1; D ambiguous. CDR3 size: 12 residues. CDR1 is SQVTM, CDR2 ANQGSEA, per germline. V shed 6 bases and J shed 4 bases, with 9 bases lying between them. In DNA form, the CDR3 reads TGCAGCGTCCCTGGTAGCACCGGGGAGCTGTTTTTT. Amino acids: CSVPGSTGELFF.

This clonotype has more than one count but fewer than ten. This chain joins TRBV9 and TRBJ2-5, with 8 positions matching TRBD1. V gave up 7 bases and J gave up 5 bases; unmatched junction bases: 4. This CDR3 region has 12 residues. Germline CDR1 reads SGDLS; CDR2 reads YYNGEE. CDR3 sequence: CASQGAGETQYF. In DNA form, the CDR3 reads TGTGCCAGCCAGGGGGCCGGCGAGACCCAGTACTTC.

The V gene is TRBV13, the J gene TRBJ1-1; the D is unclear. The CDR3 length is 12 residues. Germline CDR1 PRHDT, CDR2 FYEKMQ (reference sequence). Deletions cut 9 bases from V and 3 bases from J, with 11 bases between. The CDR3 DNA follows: TGTGCCAGTATTCTACGTTACACTGAAGCTTTCTTT. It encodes CASILRYTEAFF.

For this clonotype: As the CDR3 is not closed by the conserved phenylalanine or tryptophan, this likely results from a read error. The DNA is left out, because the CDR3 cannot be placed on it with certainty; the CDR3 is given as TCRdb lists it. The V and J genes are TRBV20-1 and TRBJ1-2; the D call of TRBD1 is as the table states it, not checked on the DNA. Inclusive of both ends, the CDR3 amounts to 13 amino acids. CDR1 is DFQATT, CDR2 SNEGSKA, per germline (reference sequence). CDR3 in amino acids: CSARGQTVYGDTL.

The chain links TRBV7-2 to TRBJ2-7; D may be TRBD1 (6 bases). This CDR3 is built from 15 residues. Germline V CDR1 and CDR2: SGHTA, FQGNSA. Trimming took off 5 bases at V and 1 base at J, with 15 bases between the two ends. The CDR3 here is CASSAQGFLSYEQYF. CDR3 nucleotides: TGTGCCAGCAGCGCGCAGGGGTTTCTGTCCTACGAGCAGTACTTC.

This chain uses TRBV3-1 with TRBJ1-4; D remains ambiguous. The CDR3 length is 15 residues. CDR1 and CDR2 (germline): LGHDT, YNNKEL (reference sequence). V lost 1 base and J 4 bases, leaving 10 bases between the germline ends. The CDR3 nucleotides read TGTGCCAGCAGCCAAGGCGTGGGCCTTAATGAAAAACTGTTTTTT. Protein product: CASSQGVGLNEKLFF.

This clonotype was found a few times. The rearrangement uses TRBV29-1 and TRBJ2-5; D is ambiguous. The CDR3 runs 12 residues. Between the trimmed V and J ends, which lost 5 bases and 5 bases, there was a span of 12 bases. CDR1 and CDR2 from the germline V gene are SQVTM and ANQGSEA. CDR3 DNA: TGCAGCGTTCCCCGGGCTGGGGAGACCCAGTACTTC. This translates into CSVPRAGETQYF.

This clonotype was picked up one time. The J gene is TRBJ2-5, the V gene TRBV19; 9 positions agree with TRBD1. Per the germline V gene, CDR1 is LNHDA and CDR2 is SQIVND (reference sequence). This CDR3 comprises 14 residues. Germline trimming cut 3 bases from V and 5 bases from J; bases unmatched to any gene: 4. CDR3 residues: CASSMGQGYETQYF. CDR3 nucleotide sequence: TGTGCCAGTAGTATGGGACAGGGTTACGAGACCCAGTACTTC. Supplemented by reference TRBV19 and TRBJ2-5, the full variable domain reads DGGITQSPKYLFRKEGQNVTLSCEQNLNHDAMYWYRQDPGQGLRLIYYSQIVNDFQKGDIAEGYSVSREKKESFPLTVTSAQKNPTAFYLCASSMGQGYETQYFGPGTRLLVL.

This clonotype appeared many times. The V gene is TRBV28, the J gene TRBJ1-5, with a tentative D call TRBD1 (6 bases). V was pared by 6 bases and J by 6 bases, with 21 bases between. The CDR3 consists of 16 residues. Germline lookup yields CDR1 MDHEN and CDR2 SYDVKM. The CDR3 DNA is TGTGCCAGCAGCGCTGGGGGGGGCAATTTTGTTCAGCCCCAGCATTTT. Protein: CASSAGGGNFVQPQHF.

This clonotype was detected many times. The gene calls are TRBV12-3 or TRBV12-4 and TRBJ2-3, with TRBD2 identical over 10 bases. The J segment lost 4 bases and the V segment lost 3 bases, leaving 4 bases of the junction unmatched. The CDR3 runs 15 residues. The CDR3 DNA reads TGTGCCAGCAGTTTTTCTAGCGGGAGCTCAGATACGCAGTATTTT. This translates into CASSFSSGSSDTQYF.

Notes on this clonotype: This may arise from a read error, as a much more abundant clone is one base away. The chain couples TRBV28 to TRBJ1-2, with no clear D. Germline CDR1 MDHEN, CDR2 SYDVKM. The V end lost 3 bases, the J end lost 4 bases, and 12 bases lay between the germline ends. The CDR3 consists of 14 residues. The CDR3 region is CASSLPRLGYGYTF. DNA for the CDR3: TGTGCCAGCAGTTTGCCAAGGTTAGGCTATGGCTACACCTTC.

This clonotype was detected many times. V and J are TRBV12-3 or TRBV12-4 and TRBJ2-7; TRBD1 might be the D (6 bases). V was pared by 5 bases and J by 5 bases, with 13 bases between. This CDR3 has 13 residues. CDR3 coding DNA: TGTGCCAGCAGTCTGTACCAGGGGAACGAGCAGTACTTC. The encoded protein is CASSLYQGNEQYF.

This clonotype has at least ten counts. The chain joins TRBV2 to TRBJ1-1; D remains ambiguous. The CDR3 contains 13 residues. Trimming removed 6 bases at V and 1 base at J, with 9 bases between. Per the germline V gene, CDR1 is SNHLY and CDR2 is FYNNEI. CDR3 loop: CASRVLRNTEAFF. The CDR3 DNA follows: TGTGCCAGCAGAGTTTTGCGGAACACTGAAGCTTTCTTT.

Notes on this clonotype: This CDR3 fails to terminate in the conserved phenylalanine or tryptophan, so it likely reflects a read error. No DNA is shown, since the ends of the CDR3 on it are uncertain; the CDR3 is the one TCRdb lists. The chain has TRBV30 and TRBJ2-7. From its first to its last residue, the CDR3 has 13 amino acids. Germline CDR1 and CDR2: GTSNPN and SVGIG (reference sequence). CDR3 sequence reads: CAWSGPGRHEEYL.